This is a list of T cell receptor beta chains from one sample in a study of OX40 agonist ivuxolimab in advanced cancers. This table comes from immunoSEQ multiplex PCR, and its TCRdb copy is limited to in-frame clones, with some not included. The repertoire holds around 50,000 clones, with about 88% as singletons. Sequences were derived from CD4+ or CD8+ T cells sorted from blood, sampled in a trial of the OX40 agonist ivuxolimab. The receptors were gathered from an adult with an advanced solid tumor such as melanoma, head and neck, liver or kidney cancer. Both conserved end residues are part of each CDR3.

j_call	v_call	cdr3_aa
TRBJ2-1	TRBV19	CASSRAGGASNEQFF
TRBJ1-2	TRBV6-5	CASSYSPDEGYTF
TRBJ2-3	TRBV4-1	CASSTRVGMADTQYF
TRBJ2-3	TRBV28	CASSPIGRSQSADTQYF
TRBJ2-2	TRBV5-6	CASSWGGLNTGELFF
TRBJ2-1	TRBV6-1	CASSFRGNEQFF
TRBJ2-1	TRBV28	CASSPGAENEQFF
TRBJ1-2	TRBV13	CASSLRGARNYGYTF
TRBJ1-1	TRBV2	CASNIRNTEAFF
TRBJ2-3	TRBV6-6	CASSYSSDTQYF
TRBJ2-4	TRBV30	CAWSLGLTQQGNIQYF
TRBJ1-6	TRBV5-4	CASSEGRLNSPLHF
TRBJ2-5	TRBV10-3	CAISDPARQETQYF
TRBJ2-5	TRBV2	CASRETGVETQYF
TRBJ2-3	TRBV5-1	CASSSPGRAGDTQYF
TRBJ2-7	TRBV28	CASSLPGQSKTYEQYF
TRBJ2-5	TRBV7-6	CASSLGLAGGKETQYF
TRBJ1-1	TRBV7-8	CASSRDRPGTEAFF
TRBJ2-3	TRBV7-9	CASSILVPTDTQYF
TRBJ1-3	TRBV6-1	CANSQGRGNTIYF